In this sample, the clone carrying this T cell receptor (beta chain) turned up once. The antigen is undetermined. The data derive from a study of shared clonotypes between healthy human individuals. TCRdb's copy holds only in-frame clones and misses some; the assay was immunoSEQ multiplex PCR. The sample records 2 million to 2.5 million clones, about 95% being singletons. The CDR3 sequence is 14 residues long. V lost 8 bases, J lost 0 bases, and 7 bases stayed unmatched. In germline, CDR1 is GTSNPN, CDR2 SVGIG (reference sequence). The naive CD8 population came from CD45RO-negative cells selected for CCR7, without terminally differentiated effector memory CD45RA+ cells. Points from the study as a whole: In having few donors, the study represented limited genetic and exposure-history diversity. Non-shared clonotypes displayed generation probabilities falling below those of clonotypes present in all four donors.

This sequence was found in a man aged 18 to 30 in good health. V usage is TRBV30 and J usage is TRBJ2-1; 7 bases are a match to TRBD2. Specimen: naive CD8+ T cells sorted from blood. The CDR3 loop is CAGESSGSYNEQFF. CDR3 nucleotide sequence: TGTGCCGGCGAGTCTAGCGGCTCCTACAATGAGCAGTTCTTC.